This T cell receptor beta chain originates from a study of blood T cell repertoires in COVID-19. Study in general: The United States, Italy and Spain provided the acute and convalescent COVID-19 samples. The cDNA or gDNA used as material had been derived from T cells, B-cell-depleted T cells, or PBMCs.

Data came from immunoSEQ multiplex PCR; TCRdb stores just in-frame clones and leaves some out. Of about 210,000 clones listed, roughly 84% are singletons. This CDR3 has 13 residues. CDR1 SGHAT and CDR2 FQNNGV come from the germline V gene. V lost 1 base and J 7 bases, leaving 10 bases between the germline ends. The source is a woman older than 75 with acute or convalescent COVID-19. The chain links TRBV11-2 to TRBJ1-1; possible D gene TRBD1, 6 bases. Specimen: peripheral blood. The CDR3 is CASSLVVGGEAFF. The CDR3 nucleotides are TGTGCCAGCAGCTTAGTCGTAGGGGGTGAAGCTTTCTTT. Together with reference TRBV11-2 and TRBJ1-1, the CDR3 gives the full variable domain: EAGVAQSPRYKIIEKRQSVAFWCNPISGHATLYWYQQILGQGPKLLIQFQNNGVVDDSQLPKDRFSAERLKGVDSTLKIQPAKLEDSAVYLCASSLVVGGEAFFGQGTRLTVV.